This is a list of T cell receptor beta chains from one sample in a study of T cell responses to AZD1222 COVID-19 vaccine. The table came from immunoSEQ multiplex PCR; TCRdb's copy has only in-frame clones and leaves some out. The table includes 150,000 to 200,000 clones, approximately 93% detected once. The specimen comprised peripheral blood, sampled on day 0 of AZD1222 vaccination. These receptor sequences come from an adult in good health. CDR3s include the opening cysteine and the closing phenylalanine or tryptophan. A D gene is named only where the DNA matches it firmly. Clone size, where shown, is once, few, many, or a class for clones that have expanded.

cdr3_length	v_call	d_call	clone_size	j_call	cdr3_nt	cdr3_aa
13	TRBV5-6	.	.	TRBJ1-1	TGTGCCAGCAGCTCGATAACCAGGGGCGAAGCTTTCTTT	CASSSITRGEAFF
14	TRBV28	TRBD1	.	TRBJ2-7	TGTGCCAGCAGTTTCAGGGGGCTTTCCTACGAGCAGTACTTC	CASSFRGLSYEQYF
13	TRBV6-2/TRBV6-3	.	.	TRBJ2-2	TGTGCCAGCAGCCTTCTACTCACCGGGGAGCTGTTTTTT	CASSLLLTGELFF
15	TRBV4-2	.	.	TRBJ2-6	TGTGCCAGCAGCCAAGGCATCTCTGGGGCCAACGTCCTGACTTTC	CASSQGISGANVLTF
14	TRBV9	.	.	TRBJ2-7	TGTGCCAGCAGCGTCGCCTATGGATCCTACGAGCAGTACTTC	CASSVAYGSYEQYF
14	TRBV12-5	.	.	TRBJ2-5	TGTGCTAGTGGTTTCGACGGGCCCGGAGAGACCCAGTACTTC	CASGFDGPGETQYF
13	TRBV2	.	.	TRBJ1-6	TGTGCCAGCAAGGCCACAGGAAATTCACCCCTCCACTTT	CASKATGNSPLHF
18	TRBV2	TRBD1	.	TRBJ1-5	TGTGCCAGCAGCGAAAGGTTGTCGTTCGGACAGGGGTCTCAGCCCCAGCATTTT	CASSERLSFGQGSQPQHF
12	TRBV11-2	.	.	TRBJ1-1	TGTGCCAGCGGACCGCGGAACACTGAAGCTTTCTTT	CASGPRNTEAFF
15	TRBV19	TRBD2	.	TRBJ2-1	TGTGCCAGTAGGAAGCGGGGGGGCCCCTACAATGAGCAGTTCTTC	CASRKRGGPYNEQFF
14	TRBV7-8	.	.	TRBJ1-4	TGTGCCAGCAGCCTCGGAAGGGGTAATGAAAAACTGTTTTTT	CASSLGRGNEKLFF
15	TRBV9	TRBD1	.	TRBJ2-1	TGTGCCAGCACCCTGACCGGGACAGGGAGGTACGAGCAGTTCTTC	CASTLTGTGRYEQFF
13	TRBV6-6	.	.	TRBJ2-7	TGTGCCAGCAGTTACATGGTAACCTACGAGCAGTACTTC	CASSYMVTYEQYF
16	TRBV21-1	.	.	TRBJ1-1	TGTGCCAGCAGACCCTGGCCGGGGCAGGAGAACACTGAAGCTTTCTTT	CASRPWPGQENTEAFF
13	TRBV16	TRBD1	once	TRBJ1-2	TGTGCCAGCAGCCAGGGGGACAGGGCTGGCTACACCTTC	CASSQGDRAGYTF
12	TRBV27	.	.	TRBJ1-2	TGTGCCAGCAGCGGCAACAGATATGGCTACACCTTC	CASSGNRYGYTF
16	TRBV5-1	.	.	TRBJ2-1	TGCGCCAGCAGCGGGGGGAGGCTGGGGAAAAACAATGAGCAGTTCTTC	CASSGGRLGKNNEQFF
18	TRBV30	.	few	TRBJ2-5	TGTGCCTGGAGTGTAGTCTTGAGAAAGGCCACCAGTCAAGAGACCCAGTACTTC	CAWSVVLRKATSQETQYF
15	TRBV5-4	.	.	TRBJ2-1	TGTGCCAGCAGCTTGGAGCAGAGCTCCTACAATGAGCAGTTCTTC	CASSLEQSSYNEQFF
13	TRBV12-3/TRBV12-4	TRBD1	.	TRBJ2-1	TGTGCCAGCACTTGGGGGACAGGGTTTGGGCAGTTCTTC	CASTWGTGFGQFF
14	TRBV11-2	.	.	TRBJ2-7	TGTGCCAGCAGCCCCGTCACTACAAACTACGAGCAGTACTTC	CASSPVTTNYEQYF
13	TRBV5-1	.	.	TRBJ2-2	TGCGCCAGCAGCCCGGACATCACCGGGGAGCTGTTTTTT	CASSPDITGELFF
12	TRBV9	.	.	TRBJ1-1	TGTGCCAGCACCGGATCGGGAACTGAAGCTTTCTTT	CASTGSGTEAFF
14	TRBV19	.	once	TRBJ1-2	TGTGCCAGTAGTAGGCTAACAGCACTCTATGGCTACACCTTC	CASSRLTALYGYTF
15	TRBV11-2	.	.	TRBJ1-2	TGTGCCAGCAGCTTAGATCTGCAGGCCTCCTATGGCTACACCTTC	CASSLDLQASYGYTF
15	TRBV28	TRBD2	.	TRBJ2-2	TGTGCCAGCAGTACTAGCGGGCTGAACACCGGGGAGCTGTTTTTT	CASSTSGLNTGELFF
17	TRBV18	.	.	TRBJ2-2	TGTGCCAGCTCACCACTCGGGTCGTTAAGAGGGACCGGGGAGCTGTTTTTT	CASSPLGSLRGTGELFF
15	TRBV5-1	.	.	TRBJ2-7	TGCGCCAGCAACCCCGCCCCGGGGAGTCCCTACGAGCGATACTTC	CASNPAPGSPYERYF
16	TRBV28	.	.	TRBJ1-2	TGTGCCAGCAGTTTAGGAGGGCACCCCCTTGACTATGGCTACACCTTC	CASSLGGHPLDYGYTF
14	TRBV4-1	.	.	TRBJ1-5	TGCGCCAGCAGCGAACAGCTTAGCAATCAGCCCCAGCATTTT	CASSEQLSNQPQHF
12	TRBV12-3/TRBV12-4	.	.	TRBJ1-1	TGTGCCAGCAGTCTCCTTAACACTGAAGCTTTCTTT	CASSLLNTEAFF
15	TRBV18	.	.	TRBJ2-3	TGTGCCAGCTCACAAGGGGGGAAGAACACAGATACGCAGTATTTT	CASSQGGKNTDTQYF